This record looks at one T cell receptor (beta chain) sequence and its context. Its antigen is as yet unknown. The CDR3 totals 19 residues. CDR1 MNHEY and CDR2 SMNVEV come from the germline V gene (reference sequence). J lost 4 bases, V lost 2 bases, and 15 bases had no gene match. The data were obtained in a study of OX40 agonist ivuxolimab in advanced cancers. On the study more broadly: The eligibility criteria allowed prior anti-PD-1, anti-PD-L1 or anti-CTLA-4 therapy, and around 38% had some.

Regarding the study as a whole: Within 6 weeks, CD4+ and CD8+ blood T cells expanded clonally at 0.1 to 3.0 mg/kg.

TCRdb keeps only in-frame clones here, not all; method: immunoSEQ multiplex PCR. The repertoire holds about 30,000 clones, approximately 90% seen once, with 24% in the top ten. The sequence was collected from an adult with an advanced solid tumor such as melanoma, head and neck, liver or kidney cancer. Sequencing used CD4+ or CD8+ T cells sorted from blood, obtained in a trial of the OX40 agonist ivuxolimab. The V gene is TRBV27, the J gene TRBJ2-7; 12 bases match TRBD2. CDR3 nucleotide sequence: TGTGCCAGCAGTTTAATCACTAGCGGGAGGTTTACCGGGGCTTACGAGCAGTACTTC. Protein product: CASSLITSGRFTGAYEQYF.